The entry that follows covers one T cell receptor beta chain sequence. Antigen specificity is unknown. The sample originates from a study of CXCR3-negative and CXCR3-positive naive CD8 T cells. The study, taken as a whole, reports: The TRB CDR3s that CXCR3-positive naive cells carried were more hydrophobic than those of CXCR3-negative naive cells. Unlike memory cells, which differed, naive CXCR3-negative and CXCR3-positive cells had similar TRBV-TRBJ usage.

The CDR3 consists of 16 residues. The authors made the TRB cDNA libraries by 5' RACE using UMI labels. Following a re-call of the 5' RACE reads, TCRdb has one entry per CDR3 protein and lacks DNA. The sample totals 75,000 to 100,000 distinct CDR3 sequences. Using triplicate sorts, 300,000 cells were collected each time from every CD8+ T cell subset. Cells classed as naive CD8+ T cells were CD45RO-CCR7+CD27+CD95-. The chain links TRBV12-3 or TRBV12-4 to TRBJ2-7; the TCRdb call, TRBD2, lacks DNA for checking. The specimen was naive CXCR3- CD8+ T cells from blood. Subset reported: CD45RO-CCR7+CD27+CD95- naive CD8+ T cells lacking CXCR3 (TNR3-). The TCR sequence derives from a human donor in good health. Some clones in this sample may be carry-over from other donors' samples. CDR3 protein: CASSWGLAGGGYEQYF.